This TCR beta chain originates from a study of shared clonotypes between healthy human individuals. TCRdb's table, derived via immunoSEQ multiplex PCR, lists solely in-frame clones and lacks some. The sample gives over 2 million clones, roughly 94% of which show up once; 0.13% is in the top ten. In germline, CDR1 is ENHRY, CDR2 SYGVKD. V gave up 0 bases and J gave up 4 bases; unmatched junction bases: 3. This CDR3 is 16 amino acids long. The J gene is TRBJ2-6, the V gene TRBV10-3; TRBD2 agrees at 7 bases. Sequencing was carried out using naive CD4+ T cells sorted from blood. Subset: CD45RA+ positively selected. The source is a man younger than 30 in good health. CDR3 sequence (DNA): TGTGCCATCAGTGAGTCAGCGGGGCAGGGGGCCAACGTCCTGACTTTC. It translates to CAISESAGQGANVLTF.